A single sample is the source of the 17 T cell receptor beta chains below, sequenced in a study of patients and donors after allogeneic stem cell transplantation. Each CDR3 protein is one row after TCRdb ran MiXCR on the RT-PCR reads. The table lists 150,000 to 250,000 distinct CDR3 sequences, around two fifths of them singletons. Sample: blood, either unsorted or a sorted T cell fraction (not recorded which). Receptors originate from a human donor who was either an allogeneic HSCT recipient or a stem cell or donor lymphocyte infusion donor (not recorded which). It is not recorded whose cells these are; they may come from a transplant donor.

The V gene is TRBV4-2, the J gene TRBJ2-3, with a tentative D call TRBD2 (5 bases). Germline V lookup: CDR1 LGHNA, CDR2 YNFKEQ. V was trimmed by 4 bases and J by 2 bases, leaving 13 bases between them. The CDR3 contains 15 residues. The CDR3 nucleotides are TGTGCCAGCAGCCTTACCCGACTATCCACAGATACGCAGTATTTT. Its translation is CASSLTRLSTDTQYF.

This clonotype has just one count. V and J are TRBV10-3 and TRBJ2-5; perhaps TRBD2 as D (6 bases). Trimming pared 6 bases from V and 2 bases from J, leaving 10 bases between. The length of the CDR3 is 13 residues. CDR1 is ENHRY, CDR2 SYGVKD, per germline. The CDR3 nucleotides read TGTGCCATCAGCCGGGAGAAACAAGAGACCCAGTACTTC. It translates to CAISREKQETQYF.

The rearrangement joins TRBV9 to TRBJ1-2; 7 nucleotides line up with TRBD1. This CDR3 region has 15 residues. Trimming took 4 bases from V and 6 from J; bases not matched to a gene: 12. Germline values: CDR1 SGDLS, CDR2 YYNGEE. Here the CDR3 DNA reads TGTGCCAGCAGCTCTAATGGAGGGGGCACAGATGGCTACACCTTC. It translates to CASSSNGGGTDGYTF.

The chain carries TRBV10-3 and TRBJ2-7, with 10 positions matching TRBD2. CDR1 and CDR2 (germline): ENHRY, SYGVKD. The junction had 11 bases not matched to a gene; V was cut back by 3 bases and J by 0 bases. The CDR3 sequence is 18 residues long. The CDR3 region has the DNA TGTGCCATCAGTGAACTGGCGGGCGTAGCGGGAGGCTCCTACGAGCAGTACTTC. This gives the protein CAISELAGVAGGSYEQYF.

The chain links TRBV4-2 to TRBJ2-1; D is perhaps TRBD2 (5 bases). Germline V gives CDR1 LGHNA, CDR2 YNFKEQ. This CDR3 spans 16 amino acids. V was cut by 4 bases and J by 4 bases, with 17 bases left in between. CDR3 sequence reads: CASSPEGGPSYNEQFF. In nucleotides, the CDR3 is TGTGCCAGCAGCCCCGAAGGCGGGCCAAGTTACAATGAGCAGTTCTTC.

This clonotype was detected only a few times. The chain is built from TRBV6-1 and TRBJ2-3; D gene ambiguous. Germline V gene data show CDR1 as MNHNS and CDR2 as SASEGT. The CDR3 loop spans 15 amino acids. Between the trimmed V and J ends, which lost 2 bases and 3 bases, there was a span of 12 bases. The DNA of the CDR3 is TGTGCCAGCAGTGAATTTCTTGGGCTTACAGATACGCAGTATTTT. Protein sequence: CASSEFLGLTDTQYF.

Comment on this clonotype: An end of the junction differs from the germline gene, which may be a read error. V and J are TRBV12-3 or TRBV12-4 and TRBJ2-1; TRBD2 matches at 8 bases. The CDR3 consists of 12 residues. The CDR3 DNA follows: TGTGCCAGCACTTTAGCGGGAATAGGGCAGTTCTTC. Amino acids: CASTLAGIGQFF.

This sequence joins TRBV4-3 and TRBJ1-1, with D tentatively TRBD1 (5 bases). The CDR3 contains 16 residues. V was cut by 1 base and J by 4 bases, with 16 bases left in between. Looked up from germline, CDR1 is LGHNA and CDR2 is YSLEER. The DNA of the CDR3 is TGCGCCAGCAGCCAAGCTTATCGTAGGGGCGGCACTGAAGCTTTCTTT. Protein: CASSQAYRRGGTEAFF.

Points on this clonotype: An end of the junction differs from the germline gene, which may be a read error. This sequence joins TRBV5-6 and TRBJ1-2; D gene unclear. CDR1 and CDR2 from the germline V gene are SGHDT and YYEEEE. CDR3 size: 15 residues. CDR3 in amino acids: CAGSYDGISNYGYTF. The CDR3 DNA is TGTGCCGGCAGCTACGACGGAATTTCTAACTATGGCTACACCTTC. Variable domain in full (rest from reference TRBV5-6 and TRBJ1-2): DAGVTQSPTHLIKTRGQQVTLRCSPKSGHDTVSWYQQALGQGPQFIFQYYEEEERQRGNFPDRFSGHQFPNYSSELNVNALLLGDSALYLCAGSYDGISNYGYTFGSGTRLTVV.

The V call is TRBV5-6, the J call TRBJ2-1; D might be TRBD1 or TRBD2, each matching 6 bases. V lost 1 base and J lost 8, with 10 bases in between. Germline CDR1 and CDR2: SGHDT and YYEEEE. CDR3 length equals 13 residues. Written as DNA, the CDR3 is TGTGCCAGCAGCTTGTTTAGGGGGGATGAGCAGTTCTTC. Encoded protein: CASSLFRGDEQFF. Supplemented by reference TRBV5-6 and TRBJ2-1, the full variable domain reads DAGVTQSPTHLIKTRGQQVTLRCSPKSGHDTVSWYQQALGQGPQFIFQYYEEEERQRGNFPDRFSGHQFPNYSSELNVNALLLGDSALYLCASSLFRGDEQFFGPGTRLTVL.

This clonotype was observed a few times. This chain uses TRBV5-1 with TRBJ1-2; possibly TRBD1 for D (5 bases). Trimming shortened V by 2 bases and J by 8 bases, and 13 bases separated the two germline ends. This CDR3 spans 13 amino acids. The germline V gene has CDR1 SGHRS and CDR2 YFSETQ. The DNA for the CDR3 is TGCGCCAGCAGCTTTTCCAGGGAACTAGGCTACACCTTC. It is translated as CASSFSRELGYTF.

This clonotype has just a few counts. The rearrangement joins TRBV12-3 or TRBV12-4 to TRBJ1-2; D gene uncertain. CDR3 length: 13 amino acids. V was trimmed by 3 bases and J by 2 bases, leaving 7 bases between them. The DNA of the CDR3 is TGTGCCAGCAGTTTTCTAGACAACTATGGCTACACCTTC. This encodes CASSFLDNYGYTF.

The rearrangement uses TRBV5-1 and TRBJ2-7; 9 bases are a match to TRBD2. Losses at the gene ends were 1 base for V and 2 bases for J; bases not matched to a gene: 1. The CDR3 has 14 residues. From germline, CDR1 is SGHRS and CDR2 YFSETQ. CDR3 bases: TGCGCCAGCAGCTTGCCTAGCGGGACCTACGAGCAGTACTTC. It translates to CASSLPSGTYEQYF.

This clonotype came up a few times. The genes are TRBV12-3 or TRBV12-4 and TRBJ1-1; D call uncertain. The V end was cut by 6 bases, the J end by 0 bases, with 8 bases between. This CDR3 comprises 13 residues. CDR3: CASSFTVNTEAFF. Here the CDR3 DNA reads TGTGCCAGCAGCTTTACAGTGAACACTGAAGCTTTCTTT.

This clonotype was counted a few times. This chain joins TRBV20-1 and TRBJ2-1; weak D call: TRBD1 (5 bases). The CDR3 extends over 15 amino acids. The V end lost 1 base, the J end lost 3 bases, and 13 bases lay between the germline ends. Germline-derived CDR1 and CDR2 are DFQATT and SNEGSKA (reference sequence). CDR3 sequence (DNA): TGCAGTGCTAGAGTCGGACATGCCGGCTACAATGAGCAGTTCTTC. Translating it yields CSARVGHAGYNEQFF.

This chain joins TRBV15 and TRBJ1-1, with D tentatively TRBD1 (6 bases). The V gene lost 0 bases and the J gene lost 1 base, with 9 bases spanning the gap. This CDR3 comprises 15 residues. Germline loops: CDR1 LNHNV, CDR2 YYDKDF (reference sequence). This CDR3 reads CATSRDSDRNTEAFF. The CDR3, as DNA: TGTGCCACCAGCAGAGATTCGGACAGGAACACTGAAGCTTTCTTT. The full variable domain, its missing parts supplied by reference TRBV15 and TRBJ1-1, is DAMVIQNPRYQVTQFGKPVTLSCSQTLNHNVMYWYQQKSSQAPKLLFHYYDKDFNNEADTPDNFQSRRPNTSFCFLDIRSPGLGDTAMYLCATSRDSDRNTEAFFGQGTRLTVV.

This clonotype was picked up a small number of times. In DNA form, the CDR3 reads TGTGCCAGCAGCCCCACACGCCTGGGACAGGGATATGGCTACACCTTC. It codes for CASSPTRLGQGYGYTF. J is TRBJ1-2 and V is TRBV12-3 or TRBV12-4, with TRBD1 identical over 9 bases. V was pared by 6 bases and J by 5 bases, with 13 bases of the junction left unmatched. CDR3 length: 16 residues.